These 32 T cell receptor beta chains share one sample of origin, sequenced in a study of cytomegalovirus exposure and HLA in healthy donors (dated by TCRdb to the late 2010s). Receptors were amplified or captured by the immunoSEQ multiplex PCR assay. For the multiplex PCR, a mixture combining 60 forward primers for TCR Vbeta segments and 13 reverse primers for TCR Jbeta segments was used. TCRdb took over this immuneACCESS table, retaining in-frame rearrangements with V and J assigned. Such tables are incomplete; in checked studies, under half of the missing clones stem from an unresolved V gene, and the remainder is unexplained. In this sample the table shows roughly 200,000 clones, roughly 70% of which occur a single time. The top ten clonotypes cover 2.6% of the sample. Material: PBMCs. These receptors all stem from a man between 40 and 49 years old in good health and CMV-seropositive.

In this sample, this clone turned up a few times. This rearrangement joins TRBV21-1 to TRBJ2-7; TRBD2 was called by the table and not checked on the DNA. TRBV21-1 is described as a pseudogene. The CDR3 contains 18 residues. The CDR3 spells CASSKAGWSDRPWVEQYF. The CDR3 region has the DNA TGTGCCAGCAGCAAGGCGGGGTGGTCGGACCGGCCCTGGGTCGAGCAGTACTTC.

The rearrangement links TRBV5-1 to TRBJ1-6; 7 nucleotides align to TRBD1. The V gene's germline CDR1 is SGHRS and CDR2 YFSETQ. CDR3 length equals 13 residues. Trimming removed 4 bases from V and 14 bases from J; junction bases left unmatched: 9. The CDR3 is CASSPGTVEALHF. In DNA form, the CDR3 reads TGCGCCAGCAGCCCAGGGACAGTCGAGGCCCTCCACTTT.

This clone was picked up a small number of times. The chain links TRBV7-7 to TRBJ2-6, with D unclear. This CDR3 comprises 18 residues. V was shortened by 2 bases and J by 0 bases, with 14 bases between the two germline ends. Germline-derived CDR1 and CDR2 are SSHAT and FNYEAQ (reference sequence). The CDR3 bases are TGTGCCAGCAGCTTAATAACCGAGTTAAACTCTGGGGCCAACGTCCTGACTTTC. Protein product: CASSLITELNSGANVLTF.

The V and J genes are TRBV4-3 and TRBJ2-2; the D gene is possibly TRBD1 (6 bases). This CDR3 contains 14 residues. The V end lost 4 bases, the J end lost 11 bases, and 17 bases lay between the germline ends. The germline V gene has CDR1 LGHNA and CDR2 YSLEER. DNA of the CDR3: TGCGCCAGCAGCCCCACCATGGGGGACAAAGAGCTGTTTTTT. Encoded protein: CASSPTMGDKELFF.

V and J are TRBV6-5 and TRBJ2-5; D gene ambiguous. The CDR3 totals 13 residues. V lost 4 bases to trimming and J lost 4 bases, with 10 bases between them. Germline assignment: CDR1 MNHEY and CDR2 SVGAGI. The chain's CDR3 is CASSSRRRETQYF. In DNA form, the CDR3 reads TGTGCCAGCAGTTCCCGACGGAGAGAGACCCAGTACTTC.

The chain couples TRBV19 to TRBJ2-3; D unresolved. CDR3 length equals 13 residues. CDR1 is LNHDA and CDR2 is SQIVND in the germline V gene (reference sequence). The V end was cut by 5 bases, the J end by 5 bases, with 11 bases between. CDR3 loop: CASSLSSQDTQYF. CDR3 coding DNA: TGTGCCAGTAGTTTGAGTAGTCAAGATACGCAGTATTTT.

The rearrangement joins TRBV5-1 to TRBJ2-2, with 14 bases identical to TRBD2. The CDR3 is made up of 17 amino acids. V dropped 4 bases and J dropped 5; count of bases not matched to a gene: 7. Germline CDR1 and CDR2: SGHRS and YFSETQ. Here the CDR3 DNA reads TGCGCCAGCAGCCAGGGACTAGCGGGGGCCCGGACCGGGGAGCTGTTTTTT. It is translated as CASSQGLAGARTGELFF.

This chain uses TRBV5-6 with TRBJ2-1; 12 bases are a match to TRBD2. CDR1 is SGHDT, CDR2 YYEEEE, per germline. After removal of 0 bases from V and 8 bases from J, the junction contained 12 bases not matched to a gene. This CDR3 region has 18 residues. This chain's CDR3 is CASSLVPSGGAFLYEQFF. The CDR3 DNA sequence: TGTGCCAGCAGCTTGGTGCCTAGCGGGGGGGCCTTTTTGTATGAGCAGTTCTTC.

This chain joins TRBV4-1 and TRBJ2-2, with TRBD1 as a possible D gene (6 bases). Per germline, CDR1 MGHRA and CDR2 YSYEKL. This CDR3 region has 20 residues. The V end lost 0 bases, the J end lost 0 bases, and 20 bases lay between the germline ends. The CDR3 loop is CASSQENIYRRGPNTGELFF. The CDR3 DNA reads as TGCGCCAGCAGCCAAGAGAACATCTACCGCAGGGGTCCGAACACCGGGGAGCTGTTTTTT.

This rearrangement joins TRBV20-1 to TRBJ2-3, with D hard to call. The CDR3 has 11 residues. The germline CDR1 and CDR2 sequences are DFQATT and SNEGSKA (reference sequence). The germline V and J ends were trimmed by 3 bases and 11 bases, with 12 bases remaining between them. The CDR3 sequence is CSASDLTRQYF. CDR3 in DNA: TGCAGTGCTAGCGATCTCACCAGGCAGTATTTT.

This chain connects TRBV20-1 to TRBJ2-2; D perhaps matches TRBD1 (6 bases). Germline CDR1 and CDR2: DFQATT and SNEGSKA (reference sequence). Trimming took off 6 bases at V and 7 bases at J, with 9 bases between the two ends. The CDR3 has 11 amino acids. CDR3 loop: CSAQGGGELFF. CDR3 DNA: TGCAGTGCCCAAGGGGGCGGGGAGCTGTTTTTT.

This clone was found once. The gene calls are TRBV4-1 and TRBJ1-2; D is uncertain. The CDR3 covers 14 residues. Germline V gives CDR1 MGHRA, CDR2 YSYEKL. The V end was cut by 0 bases, the J end by 6 bases, with 11 bases between. The CDR3 region is CASSQDVRRDGYTF. The CDR3 region has the DNA TGCGCCAGCAGCCAAGATGTCCGCCGCGATGGCTACACCTTC.

This chain joins TRBV4-1 and TRBJ2-7, with 7 nucleotides matching TRBD2. V was pared by 4 bases and J by 3 bases, with 9 bases of the junction left unmatched. Germline V gene lookup returns CDR1 MGHRA and CDR2 YSYEKL. The CDR3 runs to 15 residues. CDR3 sequence reads: CASSLQRGDLYEQYF. The CDR3 DNA follows: TGCGCCAGCAGCCTACAGCGGGGAGACCTCTACGAGCAGTACTTC.

The chain uses TRBV11-2 and TRBJ2-2, with 8 bases lining up with TRBD1. The CDR3 consists of 16 residues. V dropped 5 bases and J dropped 3; count of bases not matched to a gene: 8. CDR1 SGHAT and CDR2 FQNNGV come from the germline V gene. CDR3 nucleotides: TGTGCCAGCAGCAAACAGGGGGATACTTACACCGGGGAGCTGTTTTTT. Protein: CASSKQGDTYTGELFF.

The chain recombines TRBV4-2 with TRBJ2-3; 11 nucleotides match TRBD2. The CDR3 has 15 residues. CDR1 is LGHNA and CDR2 is YNFKEQ in the germline V gene. With V trimmed by 8 bases and J by 4 bases, 8 bases remained unmatched. The CDR3 coding sequence is TGTGCCAGCGGACTTAGCGGGGGGGCGTCAGATACGCAGTATTTT. It specifies CASGLSGGASDTQYF.

V and J are TRBV5-4 and TRBJ2-7; TRBD2 is a possible D gene (7 bases). The length of the CDR3 is 13 residues. The V end was cut by 6 bases, the J end by 6 bases, with 16 bases between. Germline V lookup: CDR1 SGHNT, CDR2 YYREEE (reference sequence). The CDR3 nucleotides read TGTGCCAGCACCCCGGCCGGGGGGCGCGAGCAGTACTTC. It codes for CASTPAGGREQYF.

This sequence joins TRBV19 and TRBJ2-3, with 13 bases lining up with TRBD2. CDR3 length equals 15 residues. Germline CDR1 LNHDA, CDR2 SQIVND (reference sequence). The V segment lost 6 bases and the J segment 2 bases; nucleotides outside the gene matches: 2. In DNA, the CDR3 is TGTGCCAGTAGAACTAGCGGGGGGGTCACAGATACGCAGTATTTT. Translated: CASRTSGGVTDTQYF.

The genes are TRBV19 and TRBJ1-1, with D hard to call. The CDR3 covers 14 residues. Deletions cut 5 bases from V and 0 bases from J, with 10 bases between. In germline, CDR1 is LNHDA, CDR2 SQIVND (reference sequence). CDR3 residues: CASSPLVLNTEAFF. The CDR3, as DNA: TGTGCCAGTAGTCCCCTAGTCCTGAACACTGAAGCTTTCTTT.

This clone was detected only a few times. The V call is TRBV25-1, the J call TRBJ1-2; no reliable D call. V gave up 6 bases and J gave up 8 bases, with 19 bases separating them. The CDR3 is 14 amino acids. Germline lookup yields CDR1 MGHDK and CDR2 SYGVNS. The CDR3 spells CASSRSVGSGGYTF. CDR3 coding DNA: TGTGCCAGCAGCCGAAGTGTCGGGAGCGGCGGCTACACCTTC.

The CDR3 DNA is TGTGCCAGCAGCCAAGTGACAGGCTCCTACAATGAGCAGTTCTTC. This codes for CASSQVTGSYNEQFF. V is TRBV14 and J is TRBJ2-1, with D possibly matching TRBD1 (6 bases). Germline-derived CDR1 and CDR2 are SGHDN and FVKESK. The CDR3 runs to 15 residues. V was trimmed by 1 base and J by 0 bases, leaving 7 bases between them.

The chain employs TRBV18 and TRBJ2-1; D may be TRBD1 (5 bases). The germline gives CDR1 KGHSH, CDR2 LQKENI. CDR3 length equals 15 residues. Trimming shortened V by 3 bases and J by 5 bases, and 14 bases separated the two germline ends. The CDR3 spells CASSPGPTIDNEQFF. The CDR3 DNA is TGTGCCAGCTCACCGGGGCCTACCATAGACAATGAGCAGTTCTTC.

The chain has TRBV11-2 and TRBJ2-5; TRBD1 matches at 7 bases. Germline V CDR1 and CDR2: SGHAT, FQNNGV. Trimming at V came to 7 bases and at J to 2 bases, leaving 10 bases not matched to a gene. The CDR3 extends over 15 amino acids. The CDR3 DNA reads as TGTGCCAGCACGCCCCTGGGACAGAGTCAAGAGACCCAGTACTTC. Protein product: CASTPLGQSQETQYF.

This chain joins TRBV10-3 and TRBJ2-5; tentatively, D is TRBD2 (5 bases). Trimming left V 6 bases short and J 2 bases short, with 13 bases between. Germline CDR1 is ENHRY and CDR2 is SYGVKD. This CDR3 has 14 residues. The CDR3 nucleotides are TGTGCCATCAGCCCCGGGGTCCTACAAGAGACCCAGTACTTC. Protein product: CAISPGVLQETQYF.

The chain joins TRBV11-1 to TRBJ1-2, with 7 bases fitting TRBD1. The CDR3 consists of 15 residues. Germline CDR1 is SGHAT and CDR2 is FQDESV (reference sequence). The trim removed 1 base at V and 2 bases at J, leaving 4 bases unmatched. CDR3 DNA sequence: TGTGCCAGCAGCTTAGGGCCACAGGGGAACTATGGCTACACCTTC. Protein sequence: CASSLGPQGNYGYTF.

The chain carries TRBV19 and TRBJ2-1, with 7 bases aligning to TRBD1. The CDR3 sequence is 15 residues long. Germline lookup yields CDR1 LNHDA and CDR2 SQIVND (reference sequence). The J segment lost 0 bases and the V segment lost 6 bases, leaving 5 bases of the junction unmatched. This CDR3 is CASSGQEVSYNEQFF. The CDR3 coding sequence is TGTGCCAGTAGCGGACAGGAAGTCTCCTACAATGAGCAGTTCTTC.

A note on this clone: The same CDR3 arises from other DNA sequences in this sample as well. V gene TRBV2 combines with J gene TRBJ1-2; maybe TRBD1 (6 bases). The CDR3 has 13 amino acids. V dropped 4 bases and J dropped 8 bases, with 14 bases sitting between them. Germline CDR1 is SNHLY and CDR2 is FYNNEI. The CDR3 region is CASSGTEIGGYTF. The CDR3 DNA sequence: TGTGCCAGCAGTGGGACAGAGATTGGCGGCTACACCTTC.

This chain uses TRBV5-1 with TRBJ2-2, with 7 nucleotides matching TRBD1. CDR1 SGHRS and CDR2 YFSETQ come from the germline V gene. This CDR3 is 15 amino acids long. With V trimmed by 2 bases and J by 4 bases, 5 bases remained unmatched. As DNA, the CDR3 is TGCGCCAGCAGCTTAGACAGGGCCATCACCGGGGAGCTGTTTTTT. Residues: CASSLDRAITGELFF. The full variable domain, its missing parts supplied by reference TRBV5-1 and TRBJ2-2, is KAGVTQTPRYLIKTRGQQVTLSCSPISGHRSVSWYQQTPGQGLQFLFEYFSETQRNKGNFPGRFSGRQFSNSRSEMNVSTLELGDSALYLCASSLDRAITGELFFGEGSRLTVL.

This chain uses TRBV13 with TRBJ2-1, with 7 bases lining up with TRBD2. The CDR3 extends over 16 amino acids. CDR1 and CDR2 (germline): PRHDT, FYEKMQ (reference sequence). The V gene end was trimmed by 5 bases and the J gene end by 4 bases; junction bases not matched to a gene: 11. The CDR3 DNA reads as TGTGCCAGCAGCCCCAAAGCCGGGACTAAGTACAATGAGCAGTTCTTC. Its protein product is CASSPKAGTKYNEQFF.

This chain joins TRBV27 and TRBJ1-2, with a weak D call TRBD1 (6 bases). The ends were cut back, 6 bases at V and 4 bases at J, with 15 bases in the middle. Germline V gene data show CDR1 as MNHEY and CDR2 as SMNVEV (reference sequence). The CDR3 is 14 residues long. CDR3 in DNA: TGTGCCAGCAGACCACGGACAGCTGGCTATGGCTACACCTTC. The encoded protein is CASRPRTAGYGYTF.

In this sample, this clone turned up a few times. The chain recombines TRBV29-1 with TRBJ2-3; maybe TRBD1 (7 bases). In germline, CDR1 is SQVTM, CDR2 ANQGSEA. Deletions cut 8 bases from V and 1 base from J, with 10 bases between. The CDR3 is made up of 12 amino acids. The CDR3 DNA is TGCAGCCTCAGGGGGGGCACAGATACGCAGTATTTT. This encodes CSLRGGTDTQYF.

J is TRBJ1-6 and V is TRBV9; 9 bases match TRBD1. In germline, CDR1 is SGDLS, CDR2 YYNGEE. The CDR3 has 16 amino acids. Trimming at V came to 4 bases and at J to 4 bases, leaving 6 bases not matched to a gene. The DNA for the CDR3 is TGTGCCAGCAGCCCGGGACAGGGAGCTTATAATTCACCCCTCCACTTT. Translation gives CASSPGQGAYNSPLHF.

The chain joins TRBV28 to TRBJ2-3, with a weak D call TRBD2 (7 bases). The CDR3 consists of 15 residues. Germline V gene lookup returns CDR1 MDHEN and CDR2 SYDVKM. Trimming pared 11 bases from V and 1 base from J, leaving 19 bases between. Here the CDR3 reads CASSWGGGGTDTQYF. CDR3 DNA: TGTGCCTCCTCCTGGGGGGGCGGGGGCACAGATACGCAGTATTTT. Combining the CDR3 with reference TRBV28 and TRBJ2-3 gives the whole variable domain DVKVTQSSRYLVKRTGEKVFLECVQDMDHENMFWYRQDPGLGLRLIYFSYDVKMKEKGDIPEGYSVSREKKERFSLILESASTNQTSMYLCASSWGGGGTDTQYFGPGTRLTVL.